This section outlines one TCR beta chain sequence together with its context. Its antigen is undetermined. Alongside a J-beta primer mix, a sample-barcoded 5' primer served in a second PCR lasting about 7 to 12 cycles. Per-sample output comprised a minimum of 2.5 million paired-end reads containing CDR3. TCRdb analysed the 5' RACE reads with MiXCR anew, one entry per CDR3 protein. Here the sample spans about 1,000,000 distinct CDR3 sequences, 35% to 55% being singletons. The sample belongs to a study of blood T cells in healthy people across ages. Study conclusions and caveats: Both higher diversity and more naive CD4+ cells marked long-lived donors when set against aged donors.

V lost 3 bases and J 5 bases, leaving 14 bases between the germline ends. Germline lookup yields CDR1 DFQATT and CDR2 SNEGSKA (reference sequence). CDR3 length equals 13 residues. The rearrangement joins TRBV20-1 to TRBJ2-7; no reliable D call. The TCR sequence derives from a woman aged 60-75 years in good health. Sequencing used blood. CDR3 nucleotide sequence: TGCAGTGCTAGTCAGGCAGTGTCCGACGAGCAGTACTTC. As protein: CSASQAVSDEQYF.